Listed here are 20 T cell receptor beta chains from one sample, sequenced in a study of cytomegalovirus exposure and HLA in healthy donors. Primers for the PCR totalled 60 Vbeta and 13 Jbeta. Sequencing was performed with immunoSEQ multiplex PCR; in TCRdb, only in-frame clones are kept and a portion is missing. The sample contains 130,000 or so clones, about three quarters of which appear only once. The material sequenced was PBMCs. The source is a female donor in good health and CMV-seronegative.

The genes are TRBV29-1 and TRBJ2-2; 8 nucleotides align to TRBD1. Trimming at V came to 7 bases and at J to 7 bases, leaving 11 bases not matched to a gene. This CDR3 is 14 amino acids long. From germline, CDR1 is SQVTM and CDR2 ANQGSEA. The CDR3 is CSADGTGRSGELFF. CDR3 sequence (DNA): TGCAGCGCCGATGGGACAGGCAGAAGCGGGGAGCTGTTTTTT.

The chain carries TRBV19 and TRBJ1-4; D call uncertain. Germline CDR1 is LNHDA and CDR2 is SQIVND (reference sequence). V was pared by 2 bases and J by 5 bases, with 12 bases between. The CDR3 length is 15 residues. CDR3 sequence reads: CASSIQRIRNEKLFF. The CDR3, as DNA: TGTGCCAGTAGTATACAGCGGATTAGGAATGAAAAACTGTTTTTT.

The chain links TRBV27 to TRBJ1-5, with a weak D call TRBD1 (5 bases). Germline V CDR1 and CDR2: MNHEY, SMNVEV (reference sequence). The CDR3 loop spans 15 amino acids. Trimming took 3 bases from V and 6 from J, leaving 15 bases between them. The CDR3 region has the DNA TGTGCCAGCAGTTTCTCCCCGGAGGGACCTCAGCCCCAGCATTTT. Translation: CASSFSPEGPQPQHF.

The chain links TRBV15 to TRBJ2-1; 7 positions match TRBD2. The V and J ends lost 3 bases and 2 bases, in that order; junction bases with no gene match: 10. Per the germline V gene, CDR1 is LNHNV and CDR2 is YYDKDF (reference sequence). The CDR3 has 17 amino acids. The CDR3 reads CATSSPRLAETYNEQFF. The CDR3 DNA reads TGTGCCACCAGCAGCCCGAGACTAGCCGAAACCTACAATGAGCAGTTCTTC. The variable domain in full, completed from reference TRBV15 and TRBJ2-1, reads DAMVIQNPRYQVTQFGKPVTLSCSQTLNHNVMYWYQQKSSQAPKLLFHYYDKDFNNEADTPDNFQSRRPNTSFCFLDIRSPGLGDTAMYLCATSSPRLAETYNEQFFGPGTRLTVL.

This clone was counted a few times. This chain uses TRBV2 with TRBJ1-1; D may be TRBD1 (6 bases). The CDR3 sequence is 15 residues long. Germline CDR1 is SNHLY and CDR2 is FYNNEI. V shed 6 bases and J shed 3 bases, with 17 bases lying between them. The CDR3 nucleotides are TGTGCCAGCAGGGGTGGACAGTTAAGGGACACTGAAGCTTTCTTT. Protein sequence: CASRGGQLRDTEAFF.

This sequence joins TRBV18 and TRBJ2-7; 11 nucleotides match TRBD1. V lost 5 bases to trimming and J lost 7 bases; unmatched junction nucleotides: 4. Germline V gene lookup returns CDR1 KGHSH and CDR2 LQKENI. The CDR3 consists of 13 residues. CDR3 DNA: TGTGCCAGCTCAGGACAGGGGGCTGAAGAGCAGTACTTC. Protein: CASSGQGAEEQYF.

This chain connects TRBV28 to TRBJ2-3; 8 bases are shared with TRBD2. The trim removed 9 bases at V and 0 bases at J, leaving 8 bases unmatched. Germline CDR1 MDHEN, CDR2 SYDVKM. CDR3 length: 15 amino acids. The CDR3 nucleotides read TGTGCCAGTACTAGCGGACAAACTAGCACAGATACGCAGTATTTT. It is translated as CASTSGQTSTDTQYF.

V usage is TRBV29-1 and J usage is TRBJ1-2; tentative D call: TRBD1 (6 bases). The CDR3 has 12 amino acids. Deletions cut 4 bases from V and 3 bases from J, with 9 bases between. Germline CDR1 and CDR2: SQVTM and ANQGSEA. The CDR3: CSVVGADYGYTF. Written as DNA, the CDR3 is TGCAGCGTTGTGGGGGCGGACTATGGCTACACCTTC.

The CDR3 DNA follows: TGTGCCAGCAGCGTAGGGGCGGGGAGCAACACTGAAGCTTTCTTT. It specifies CASSVGAGSNTEAFF. The chain is built from TRBV9 and TRBJ1-1; D unclear. The CDR3 has 15 residues. With 0 bases removed from V and 2 bases from J, the gap between germline ends came to 11 bases. Germline values: CDR1 SGDLS, CDR2 YYNGEE.

The V gene is TRBV27, the J gene TRBJ2-5, with 9 positions matching TRBD2. CDR1 and CDR2 (germline): MNHEY, SMNVEV (reference sequence). This CDR3 is built from 14 residues. With V trimmed by 5 bases and J by 2 bases, 3 bases remained unmatched. The CDR3: CASSVAGEQETQYF. The CDR3 DNA sequence: TGTGCCAGCAGTGTAGCGGGGGAGCAAGAGACCCAGTACTTC.

V and J are TRBV28 and TRBJ1-3; D uncertain. V lost 5 bases and J 0 bases, leaving 17 bases between the germline ends. The germline gives CDR1 MDHEN, CDR2 SYDVKM. This CDR3 contains 17 residues. The CDR3 region has the DNA TGTGCCAGCAGTCCTCCCTTTACAGAGGGCTCTGGAAACACCATATATTTT. Encoded protein: CASSPPFTEGSGNTIYF.

The sample holds one count of this clone. This chain links TRBV9 with TRBJ1-3, with 8 bases that match TRBD1. With 2 bases clipped from V and 3 bases from J, the junction kept 1 base outside the gene matches. This CDR3 has 14 amino acids. The germline V gene encodes CDR1 SGDLS and CDR2 YYNGEE. The CDR3 bases are TGTGCCAGCAGCGTCGGACAGGGTGGAAACACCATATATTTT. This gives the protein CASSVGQGGNTIYF.

The V and J genes are TRBV5-1 and TRBJ1-4; D is uncertain. The CDR3 loop spans 11 amino acids. Germline V gene lookup returns CDR1 SGHRS and CDR2 YFSETQ. Trimming took 2 bases from V and 8 from J, leaving 4 bases between them. The CDR3 here is CASSFGEKLFF. CDR3 DNA sequence: TGCGCCAGCAGCTTCGGGGAAAAACTGTTTTTT.

This chain links TRBV27 with TRBJ1-1, with 8 bases fitting TRBD1. CDR3 length: 14 residues. The V gene end was trimmed by 6 bases and the J gene end by 2 bases; junction bases not matched to a gene: 5. Germline V gives CDR1 MNHEY, CDR2 SMNVEV (reference sequence). CDR3 residues: CASRAGQANTEAFF. The CDR3 region has the DNA TGTGCCAGCAGGGCGGGACAGGCTAACACTGAAGCTTTCTTT.

This chain uses TRBV11-1 with TRBJ2-5, with TRBD2 matching over 15 bases. From germline, CDR1 is SGHAT and CDR2 FQDESV (reference sequence). CDR3 length: 19 amino acids. V dropped 5 bases and J dropped 0; count of bases not matched to a gene: 10. The CDR3, as DNA: TGTGCCAGCAGCCCAGGACTAGCGGGAGGGTCGGGGTACCAAGAGACCCAGTACTTC. It is translated as CASSPGLAGGSGYQETQYF.

V usage is TRBV6-5 and J usage is TRBJ2-2, with a possible D match to TRBD1 (6 bases). CDR3 length: 14 residues. V lost 2 bases to trimming and J lost 7 bases, with 11 bases between them. Germline V gene sequence: CDR1 MNHEY, CDR2 SVGAGI. CDR3 nucleotide sequence: TGTGCCAGCAGTTACGGACAGTTCTACGGGGAGCTGTTTTTT. It is translated as CASSYGQFYGELFF.

This chain uses TRBV7-6 with TRBJ2-1; 10 bases align to TRBD1. The CDR3 covers 14 residues. Trimming at V came to 4 bases and at J to 8 bases, leaving 5 bases not matched to a gene. The germline V gene encodes CDR1 SGHVS and CDR2 FNYEAQ. The CDR3 region has the DNA TGTGCCAGCAGCTCCGGGACAGGGGTCTATGAGCAGTTCTTC. This codes for CASSSGTGVYEQFF.

The gene calls are TRBV5-1 and TRBJ2-3; tentatively, D is TRBD2 (6 bases). The CDR3 has 16 residues. In germline, CDR1 is SGHRS, CDR2 YFSETQ. Trimming shortened V by 4 bases and J by 2 bases, and 17 bases separated the two germline ends. In DNA form, the CDR3 reads TGCGCCAGCAGCATCCGTAGTGGGGGGACCACAGATACGCAGTATTTT. Translating gives CASSIRSGGTTDTQYF.

The V and J genes are TRBV12-5 and TRBJ2-2; D is perhaps TRBD1 (6 bases). V shed 1 base and J shed 2 bases, with 20 bases lying between them. This CDR3 is 19 amino acids long. Germline V CDR1 and CDR2: LGHNT, FRNRAP. The DNA of the CDR3 is TGTGCTAGTGGTTTGGCCCACCTACGGCCGGGACAAAACACCGGGGAGCTGTTTTTT. Its protein product is CASGLAHLRPGQNTGELFF. Together with reference TRBV12-5 and TRBJ2-2, the CDR3 gives the full variable domain: DARVTQTPRHKVTEMGQEVTMRCQPILGHNTVFWYRQTMMQGLELLAYFRNRAPLDDSGMPKDRFSAEMPDATLATLKIQPSEPRDSAVYFCASGLAHLRPGQNTGELFFGEGSRLTVL.

The rearrangement uses TRBV7-2 and TRBJ2-1, with 10 bases aligning to TRBD2. CDR1 and CDR2 from the germline V gene are SGHTA and FQGNSA. This CDR3 has 15 amino acids. Trimming took 5 bases from V and 6 from J; bases not matched to a gene: 7. The chain's CDR3 is CASSTRLAGANEQFF. The DNA of the CDR3 is TGTGCCAGCAGCACGCGACTAGCGGGCGCCAATGAGCAGTTCTTC.